These T cell receptor beta chains were read from a single sample in a study of blood T cells in healthy people across ages. TCRdb called the 5' RACE reads again in MiXCR, with one record for every CDR3 protein. This table has 1.6 million or so distinct CDR3 sequences, roughly a third appearing once. Material: blood. These receptors all stem from a woman in her twenties or thirties in good health. CDR3s leave out the opening cysteine and the closing phenylalanine or tryptophan.

J gene,V gene,CDR3 protein
TRBJ2-3,TRBV15,ATSRDPRGETDTQY
TRBJ2-3,TRBV20-1,SARGRGGPPDTQY
TRBJ2-7,TRBV7-6,ASSLGTSGKYEQY
TRBJ1-4,TRBV25-1,ASSPSFGTNEKLF
TRBJ1-6,TRBV9,ATKRYNFDSPLH
TRBJ2-7,TRBV28,ASSFLFSGRQSSYEQY
TRBJ2-5,TRBV29-1,SVGSLAPETQY
TRBJ2-7,TRBV20-1,SASFYSYEQY
TRBJ1-2,TRBV21-1,ASSKEQPPGQPPYCYT
TRBJ2-3,TRBV20-1,SDRLLAGGPWSTDTQY
TRBJ2-3,TRBV4-1,ASSQVSPGSTDTQY
TRBJ1-2,TRBV7-9,ASSLVVGYGYT
TRBJ2-1,TRBV28,ASNPAGEWYNEQF
TRBJ2-7,TRBV20-1,SASGDSYEQY
TRBJ2-7,TRBV12-3/TRBV12-4,AGSPLAGGSYEQY
TRBJ2-7,TRBV20-1,SAGEPGQGREQY
TRBJ2-5,TRBV6-5,ASSYSEGSGGAGTQY
TRBJ2-3,TRBV20-1,SARDTSPSTDTQY
TRBJ2-7,TRBV28,ASRLGPYEQY
TRBJ2-3,TRBV5-5,ASSLAGPHASTDTQY
TRBJ2-7,TRBV5-5,AAGEGSSYEQY
TRBJ2-7,TRBV11-2,ASSLDKHGGSYEQY
TRBJ2-7,TRBV4-1,ASSQDSGKGEQY
TRBJ2-5,TRBV3-1,ASSQYEGGEQY
TRBJ2-2,TRBV5-4,ASSLGLTNTGELF
TRBJ1-1,TRBV7-9,ASSPRDGAF
TRBJ2-1,TRBV20-1,SARREWREQF